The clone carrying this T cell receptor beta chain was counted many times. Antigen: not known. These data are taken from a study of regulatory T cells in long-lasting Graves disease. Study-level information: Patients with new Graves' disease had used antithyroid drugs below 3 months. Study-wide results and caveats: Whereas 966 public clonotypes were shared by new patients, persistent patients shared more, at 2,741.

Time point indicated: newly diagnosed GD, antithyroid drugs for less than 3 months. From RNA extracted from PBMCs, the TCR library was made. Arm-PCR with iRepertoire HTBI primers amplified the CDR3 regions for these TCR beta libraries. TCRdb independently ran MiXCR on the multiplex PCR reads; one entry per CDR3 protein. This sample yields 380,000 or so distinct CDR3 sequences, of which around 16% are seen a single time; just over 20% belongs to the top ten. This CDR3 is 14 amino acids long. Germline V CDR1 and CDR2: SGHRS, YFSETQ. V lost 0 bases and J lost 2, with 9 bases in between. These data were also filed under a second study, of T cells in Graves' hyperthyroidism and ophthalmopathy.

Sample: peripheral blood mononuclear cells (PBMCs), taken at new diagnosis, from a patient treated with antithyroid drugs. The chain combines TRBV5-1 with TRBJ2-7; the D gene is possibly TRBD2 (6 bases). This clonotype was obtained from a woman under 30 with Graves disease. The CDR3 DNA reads TGCGCCAGCAGCTTGGACGGGGGAACCTACGAGCAGTACTTC. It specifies CASSLDGGTYEQYF.